Given below is one T cell receptor (beta chain) in context. The data were obtained in a study of T cell responses to AZD1222 COVID-19 vaccine. Only in-frame clones appear in the TCRdb table, and some are missing; sequencing was by immunoSEQ multiplex PCR. Here the sample spans about 160,000 clones, about 91% being singletons. The sequenced sample was peripheral blood, obtained on day 0 of AZD1222 vaccination. This clonotype was obtained from an adult in good health.

CDR3 in DNA: TGTGCCAGCAGTTTATGGGAAGGGACCCTTACTAATGAAAAACTGTTTTTT. Amino acids: CASSLWEGTLTNEKLFF. The chain joins TRBV28 to TRBJ1-4, with D tentatively TRBD1 (5 bases). Germline CDR1 and CDR2: MDHEN and SYDVKM. Trimming shortened V by 0 bases and J by 2 bases, and 13 bases separated the two germline ends. CDR3 length: 17 amino acids.